The sequence of this TCR beta chain was determined in a study of brain T cells in children with intractable seizures. General study points: HCMV serostatus was not known, and viral specificity came from CDR3 similarity only.

Germline values: CDR1 LNHDA, CDR2 SQIVND (reference sequence). V lost 5 bases, J lost 5 bases, and 9 bases lay in between. The CDR3 has 12 amino acids. Time point defined: blood from clinic visit 5 months post-surgery; TSC patient then seizure free. Before surgery, patients took at least one anti-epileptic drug. Sequencing used immunoSEQ multiplex PCR; TCRdb keeps in-frame clones, though not all of them. The sample includes around 340,000 clones, nearly 95% seen only once; the top ten take 5.7%. A note on this clone: The antigen remains undetermined.

The TCR was taken from a boy younger than two with tuberous sclerosis and intractable seizures. The chain links TRBV19 to TRBJ1-1, with no clear D. The specimen comprised peripheral blood, sampled more than 4 months after surgery. The CDR3: CASSHRGTEAFF. CDR3 in DNA: TGTGCCAGTAGTCACCGTGGGACTGAAGCTTTCTTT.